This paragraph reports one T cell receptor beta chain. The target antigen is unknown. This sample is part of a study of PD-1 blockade in classical Hodgkin lymphoma. Study-wide findings and caveats: Baseline TCR diversity was reportedly lower in newly diagnosed patients than in healthy donors. It was reported as lower still in relapsed/refractory patients.

Sample time point: cycle 4 day 1 (C4D1), after five to seven weeks of nivolumab. Each patient relapsed following autologous stem cell transplantation, and prior brentuximab vedotin exposure differed. Researchers pulled CD8+ T cells out of thawed PBMCs using magnetic negative selection. TCRdb keeps only in-frame clones here, not all; method: immunoSEQ multiplex PCR. The sample holds approximately 14,000 clones, approximately 91% seen once. The CDR3 loop spans 11 amino acids. The V and J ends lost 8 bases and 4 bases respectively, with 9 bases between them. Germline V gene lookup returns CDR1 MDHEN and CDR2 SYDVKM.

Sequences were derived from CD8+ T cells from blood, sampled before the fourth cycle of nivolumab. This sequence was found in a human donor with classical Hodgkin lymphoma. The chain carries TRBV28 and TRBJ2-7; D is possibly TRBD2 (6 bases). The CDR3 loop reads CASGDSYEQYF. The CDR3 DNA is TGTGCCAGCGGGGACTCTTACGAGCAGTACTTC.